Listed below are T cell receptor beta chains from one sample, sequenced in a study of CD8+ T cells in alopecia areata. Measured with immunoSEQ multiplex PCR; TCRdb has only the in-frame clones, and not every one. The table lists more than 95,000 clones, approximately 60% of them singletons. The material sequenced was CD4+ T cells sorted from blood. These receptor sequences come from a human donor in good health. Both conserved end residues are part of each CDR3. The D gene is left open where the match is weak. Clone size is stated in some rows and not others, as once, few, many or a class when expanded.

-	TRBJ1-2	-	8	TRBV20-1	TGCAGTGTAGAAGGCTACACCTTC	CSVEGYTF
-	TRBJ2-3	-	12	TRBV29-1	TGCAGCGTTGATAGTCCCCGTGGTACGCAGTATTTT	CSVDSPRGTQYF
TRBD1	TRBJ1-2	-	15	TRBV5-1	TGCGCCAGCAGCTTGGGACAGGGAAGTAACTATGGCTACACCTTC	CASSLGQGSNYGYTF
-	TRBJ1-5	few	14	TRBV30	TGTGCCTGGAGTGTAGGCAGGGGAGATCAGCCCCAGCATTTT	CAWSVGRGDQPQHF
-	TRBJ1-5	-	13	TRBV6-5	TGTGCCAGCAGTTACGACAGGAATCAGCCCCAGCATTTT	CASSYDRNQPQHF
-	TRBJ1-1	-	14	TRBV29-1	TGCAGCGTTGAGCGTGGCAGGGGAAACACTGAAGCTTTCTTT	CSVERGRGNTEAFF
TRBD1	TRBJ1-1	once	16	TRBV5-1	TGCGCCAGCAGCTTGGCCAGGGACAGGTTGAACACTGAAGCTTTCTTT	CASSLARDRLNTEAFF
-	TRBJ2-7	-	12	TRBV2	TGTGCCAGCAGCGCGAATGCCTACGAGCAGTACTTC	CASSANAYEQYF
TRBD2	TRBJ2-3	medium-sized	15	TRBV7-2	TGTGCCAGCAGCTTAACCGGGGGGGCCCCAGATACGCAGTATTTT	CASSLTGGAPDTQYF
TRBD1	TRBJ1-2	-	13	TRBV6-5	TGTGCCAGCAGTCGGACAGGGTATGATGGCTACACCTTC	CASSRTGYDGYTF
TRBD1	TRBJ1-4	-	14	TRBV11-2	TGTGCCAGCAGCTTCGACAGGGTTGGTGAAAAACTGTTTTTT	CASSFDRVGEKLFF
-	TRBJ1-3	few	15	TRBV19	TGTGCCAGTAGCAGCCGGGGTCTCTCTGGAAACACCATATATTTT	CASSSRGLSGNTIYF
-	TRBJ2-3	-	13	TRBV11-1	TGTGCCAGCAGCTTAAGGGGGACAGATACGCAGTATTTT	CASSLRGTDTQYF
-	TRBJ1-5	-	15	TRBV11-1	TGTGCCAGCAGCTTAGGGGATTATAGCAATCAGCCCCAGCATTTT	CASSLGDYSNQPQHF
TRBD1	TRBJ2-2	-	14	TRBV29-1	TGCAGCGTTGGGGACAGGGGGAACACCGGGGAGCTGTTTTTT	CSVGDRGNTGELFF
-	TRBJ2-5	once	15	TRBV7-9	TGTGCCAGCAGCTTAGGGGCAGGCCTCGAGGAGACCCAGTACTTC	CASSLGAGLEETQYF
TRBD2	TRBJ2-1	few	15	TRBV14	TGTGCCAGCAGCCCTCTGGGCGGGGGGCTCAATGAGCAGTTCTTC	CASSPLGGGLNEQFF
-	TRBJ1-2	-	11	TRBV29-1	TGCAGCGTTGAGACCGGGACTCGCTACACCTTC	CSVETGTRYTF
TRBD1	TRBJ1-2	-	17	TRBV4-1	TGCGCCAGCAGCCAAGCCAGACGGGACAGTGGGCCCGGGGGCTACACCTTC	CASSQARRDSGPGGYTF
TRBD1	TRBJ1-2	once	13	TRBV6-5	TGTGCCAGCAGTCCTGACAGGGGGTATGGCTACACCTTC	CASSPDRGYGYTF
-	TRBJ2-3	-	14	TRBV29-1	TGCAGCGTACCCGGTGGCTTCAACACAGATACGCAGTATTTT	CSVPGGFNTDTQYF
-	TRBJ2-3	-	15	TRBV29-1	TGCAGCGTTGATGGAGGCGGGGCAGGGGCAGATACGCAGTATTTT	CSVDGGGAGADTQYF